The entry below gives a single T cell receptor (beta chain) sequence along with its context. The data were obtained in a study of blood T cell repertoires in COVID-19. As for the study in general: Samples taken during acute and convalescent COVID-19 were collected in the United States, Italy and Spain. T cells, B-cell-depleted T cells, or PBMCs provided the cDNA or gDNA that served as material.

Germline assignment: CDR1 SGHTA and CDR2 FQGTGA. V lost 3 bases to trimming and J lost 6 bases, with 8 bases between them. The CDR3 runs to 13 residues. The repertoire was sequenced with immunoSEQ multiplex PCR; TCRdb's copy has only in-frame clones and lacks some. The sample yields 230,000 or so clones, 80% to 85% seen once. Participants' reported clinical history set cohort assignment. The chain uses TRBV7-3 and TRBJ2-2; D might be TRBD1 (6 bases). The sample taken for sequencing was PBMCs or T cells enriched from blood (not recorded which). The sequence came from a man aged 50 to 59 who had recovered from COVID-19. DNA of the CDR3: TGTGCCAGCAGCTTGGGGGCCCCCGGGGAGCTGTTTTTT. It is translated as CASSLGAPGELFF.